This entry lists 21 T cell receptor beta chains sequenced from one sample in a study of Ad26.COV2.S vaccination and SARS-CoV-2 variants. Treatment denoted: around 19 received Ad26.COV2.S at low or high dose, single or two shots; 5 received placebo; per-sample allocation not given. Samples were taken on day 63 after the first vaccine or placebo injection. The data were produced by immunoSEQ multiplex PCR, yet TCRdb's version contains in-frame clones alone and is incomplete. Among fewer than 800,000 clones listed, around 89% were seen once. The sequencing here drew on peripheral blood, taken in a trial of Ad26.COV2.S vaccine versus placebo. The receptors stem from a person between 18 and 60 years old who received the Ad26.COV2.S COVID-19 vaccine or a placebo.

The rearrangement joins TRBV9 to TRBJ1-4; the match to TRBD1 covers 7 bases. Germline V gene data show CDR1 as SGDLS and CDR2 as YYNGEE. V lost 0 bases to trimming and J lost 4 bases; unmatched junction nucleotides: 6. The CDR3 is made up of 16 amino acids. The CDR3 region is CASSVAQGEGNEKLFF. DNA for the CDR3: TGTGCCAGCAGCGTAGCTCAGGGGGAGGGTAATGAAAAACTGTTTTTT.

The chain joins TRBV29-1 to TRBJ1-1; 7 bases match TRBD1. The CDR3 has 12 residues. Per the germline V gene, CDR1 is SQVTM and CDR2 is ANQGSEA. Losses at the gene ends were 5 bases for V and 11 bases for J; bases not matched to a gene: 11. The CDR3 loop reads CSVIPDGTAAFF. CDR3 nucleotides: TGCAGCGTTATCCCAGACGGGACAGCCGCTTTCTTT. Full variable domain (missing parts from reference TRBV29-1 and TRBJ1-1): SAVISQKPSRDICQRGTSLTIQCQVDSQVTMMFWYRQQPGQSLTLIATANQGSEATYESGFVIDKFPISRPNLTFSTLTVSNMSPEDSSIYLCSVIPDGTAAFFGQGTRLTVV.

The chain has TRBV7-6 and TRBJ1-6; 8 nucleotides line up with TRBD1. The CDR3 is 17 residues long. V was pared by 5 bases and J by 8 bases, with 14 bases of the junction left unmatched. Germline values: CDR1 SGHVS, CDR2 FNYEAQ. The CDR3 loop reads CASSLNLRTGRDSPLHF. The CDR3, as DNA: TGTGCCAGCAGCCTCAACCTTCGGACAGGGAGGGATTCACCCCTCCACTTT.

The chain couples TRBV30 to TRBJ1-4; D ambiguous. This CDR3 region has 14 residues. In germline, CDR1 is GTSNPN, CDR2 SVGIG (reference sequence). V lost 3 bases to trimming and J lost 5 bases, with 13 bases between them. The CDR3 is CAWSPATLNEKLFF. The CDR3 DNA reads as TGTGCCTGGAGCCCAGCCACCCTCAATGAAAAACTGTTTTTT.

The chain uses TRBV15 and TRBJ2-5; possible D gene TRBD2, 5 bases. Germline V lookup: CDR1 LNHNV, CDR2 YYDKDF (reference sequence). Trimming stripped 3 bases from V and 4 bases from J, with 15 bases between. The CDR3 consists of 15 residues. The CDR3 is CATSRTRGSAETQYF. The CDR3 DNA reads TGTGCCACCAGCAGGACACGGGGTTCTGCAGAGACCCAGTACTTC.

The chain is built from TRBV29-1 and TRBJ2-1; TRBD2 agrees at 13 bases. With 0 bases clipped from V and 2 bases from J, the junction kept 10 bases outside the gene matches. CDR3 length: 19 residues. Germline V gene sequence: CDR1 SQVTM, CDR2 ANQGSEA. The CDR3 nucleotides are TGCAGCGTTGAAGATGGTTCGATCGGGACTAGCGGGGCCTACAATGAGCAGTTCTTC. Amino acids: CSVEDGSIGTSGAYNEQFF.

The chain is built from TRBV7-9 and TRBJ1-2; D is ambiguous. Germline V gene data show CDR1 as SEHNR and CDR2 as FQNEAQ (reference sequence). This CDR3 comprises 13 residues. V was cut by 1 base and J by 8 bases, with 11 bases left in between. The CDR3: CASSLDGPEGYTF. The CDR3 bases are TGTGCCAGCAGCTTAGATGGCCCGGAGGGCTACACCTTC.

V and J are TRBV25-1 and TRBJ1-2, with D tentatively TRBD1 (6 bases). V lost 3 bases and J 2 bases, leaving 19 bases between the germline ends. Germline values: CDR1 MGHDK, CDR2 SYGVNS. The CDR3 sequence is 17 residues long. The CDR3 here is CASSESFGGQGNYGYTF. CDR3 coding DNA: TGTGCCAGCAGTGAGTCCTTCGGCGGGCAGGGGAACTATGGCTACACCTTC.

The chain links TRBV28 to TRBJ1-4; D is possibly TRBD1 (5 bases). CDR3 length equals 14 residues. CDR1 and CDR2 from the germline V gene are MDHEN and SYDVKM. The ends were cut back, 7 bases at V and 5 bases at J, with 14 bases in the middle. The CDR3 is CASTEPGMNEKLFF. DNA of the CDR3: TGTGCCAGCACGGAACCAGGGATGAATGAAAAACTGTTTTTT.

V usage is TRBV10-3 and J usage is TRBJ2-3; D gene uncertain. Germline-derived CDR1 and CDR2 are ENHRY and SYGVKD. There are 12 residues in the CDR3. V was clipped by 4 bases and J by 5 bases, with 7 bases between them. CDR3 protein: CAISAERDTQYF. The CDR3 nucleotides read TGTGCCATCAGTGCCGAAAGAGATACGCAGTATTTT.

J is TRBJ1-2 and V is TRBV6-5; D not certain. V lost 5 bases and J 3 bases, leaving 7 bases between the germline ends. Germline V gives CDR1 MNHEY, CDR2 SVGAGI. This CDR3 is built from 12 residues. The CDR3 region is CASSRGHYGYTF. Written as DNA, the CDR3 is TGTGCCAGCAGTCGCGGACACTATGGCTACACCTTC.

This clone was counted a single time. Sequence at one end of the junction differs from germline and may be a read error. The J gene is TRBJ2-2, the V gene TRBV11-3, with TRBD2 identical over 9 bases. This CDR3 region has 15 residues. Germline-derived CDR1 and CDR2 are SGHNT and YENEEA. CDR3: CASSPGLANSGELFF. CDR3 in DNA: TGTGCCAGCAGCCCAGGACTAGCGAACTCCGGGGAGCTGTTTTTT.

V and J are TRBV30 and TRBJ1-1, with D uncertain. The V and J ends lost 3 bases and 1 base respectively, with 15 bases between them. The CDR3 is 15 residues long. CDR1 is GTSNPN, CDR2 SVGIG, per germline (reference sequence). The CDR3 loop reads CAWRKRDTPNTEAFF. DNA of the CDR3: TGTGCCTGGAGGAAACGCGACACGCCGAACACTGAAGCTTTCTTT.

This clone showed up just a few times. The sample has other DNA sequences that encode this CDR3 too. The chain joins TRBV6-5 to TRBJ1-1, with 8 positions matching TRBD1. V gave up 6 bases and J gave up 4 bases; unmatched junction bases: 4. This CDR3 region has 13 residues. Germline CDR1 is MNHEY and CDR2 is SVGAGI. The CDR3 here is CASRRTGSTEAFF. The CDR3 DNA follows: TGTGCCAGCAGGAGGACAGGGAGCACTGAAGCTTTCTTT.

The chain carries TRBV6-5 and TRBJ2-7, with TRBD2 matching 7 bases. Trimming at V came to 9 bases and at J to 4 bases, leaving 9 bases not matched to a gene. Germline CDR1 MNHEY, CDR2 SVGAGI. The CDR3 contains 13 residues. CDR3 bases: TGTGCCAGACTCAGGGCGGGAGCTTACGAGCAGTACTTC. This gives the protein CARLRAGAYEQYF.

CDR3: CATSRTANTGELFF. The CDR3 DNA is TGTGCCACCTCCAGGACAGCGAACACCGGGGAGCTGTTTTTT. The genes are TRBV24-1 and TRBJ2-2; possibly TRBD1 for D (6 bases). This CDR3 comprises 14 residues. The germline V and J ends were trimmed by 9 bases and 0 bases, with 10 bases remaining between them. Germline assignment: CDR1 KGHDR and CDR2 SFDVKD.

The chain has TRBV6-2 or TRBV6-3 and TRBJ2-2, with TRBD1 identical over 7 bases. J lost 5 bases, V lost 3 bases, and 3 bases had no gene match. This CDR3 is built from 14 residues. The germline CDR1 and CDR2 sequences are MNHEY and SVGEGT. The CDR3 reads CASSYTGETGELFF. CDR3 DNA: TGTGCCAGCAGTTATACAGGGGAGACCGGGGAGCTGTTTTTT.

V gene TRBV6-2 or TRBV6-3 combines with J gene TRBJ2-1; D unresolved. The CDR3 is 12 residues long. Per the germline V gene, CDR1 is MNHEY and CDR2 is SVGEGT. Trimming shortened V by 6 bases and J by 11 bases, and 14 bases separated the two germline ends. The CDR3 loop is CASRPDKAKQFF. DNA for the CDR3: TGTGCCAGCAGACCTGACAAGGCAAAGCAGTTCTTC.

This clone was counted a single time. The chain uses TRBV27 and TRBJ1-1; D remains unclear. Trimming cost V 2 bases and J 0 bases, with 7 bases left between them. The CDR3 spans 14 residues. Germline V gene sequence: CDR1 MNHEY, CDR2 SMNVEV (reference sequence). The CDR3 protein is CASSLDSMNTEAFF. Written as DNA, the CDR3 is TGTGCCAGCAGTTTAGACTCAATGAACACTGAAGCTTTCTTT.

The chain uses TRBV30 and TRBJ1-3, with no clear D. This CDR3 spans 11 amino acids. The ends were cut back, 4 bases at V and 5 bases at J, with 6 bases in the middle. Germline V gene sequence: CDR1 GTSNPN, CDR2 SVGIG (reference sequence). The CDR3 sequence is CAWTMRNTIYF. CDR3 coding DNA: TGTGCCTGGACCATGAGAAACACCATATATTTT.

This sequence joins TRBV6-6 and TRBJ2-2, with TRBD1 identical over 9 bases. CDR1 is MNHNY and CDR2 is SVGAGI in the germline V gene (reference sequence). Trimming removed 8 bases from V and 5 bases from J; junction bases left unmatched: 0. The CDR3 is 12 amino acids. Here the CDR3 reads CASGQGTGELFF. CDR3 sequence (DNA): TGTGCCAGCGGACAGGGGACCGGGGAGCTGTTTTTT.